Each of the 29 T cell receptor beta chains below was sequenced from the same sample in a study of T cell repertoires in cytomegalovirus infection. TCRdb ran MiXCR on the reads and lists one entry per CDR3 protein. The table has 550,000 to 700,000 distinct CDR3 sequences, about 39% seen once. These receptors lack a known antigen. Sample: cultured PBMCs, taken from culture after CMV antigen stimulation. These receptors originate from a human donor in good health (CMV status not recorded). Some clones in this sample may be carry-over from other donors' samples.

This chain joins TRBV7-2 and TRBJ1-6; D possibly corresponds to TRBD1 (6 bases). CDR1 and CDR2 from the germline V gene are SGHTA and FQGNSA. V lost 5 bases and J lost 1, with 12 bases in between. The CDR3 covers 16 residues. CDR3 in amino acids: CASSDGRGSYNSPLHF. In nucleotides, the CDR3 is TGTGCCAGCAGCGACGGAAGGGGGTCCTATAATTCACCCCTCCACTTT.

This chain joins TRBV2 and TRBJ1-1; D unclear. CDR1 is SNHLY, CDR2 FYNNEI, per germline. CDR3 size: 14 residues. V lost 2 bases and J lost 3, with 10 bases in between. CDR3 DNA: TGTGCCAGCAGTGAACGACCCTCCTACACTGAAGCTTTCTTT. It yields the protein CASSERPSYTEAFF.

The genes are TRBV7-2 and TRBJ1-5, with a possible D match to TRBD1 (5 bases). Trimming stripped 0 bases from V and 0 bases from J, with 15 bases between. The V gene's germline CDR1 is SGHTA and CDR2 FQGNSA. The CDR3 contains 18 residues. CDR3 sequence reads: CASSLAGRGVYSNQPQHF. CDR3 nucleotide sequence: TGTGCCAGCAGCTTAGCGGGGAGAGGGGTTTATAGCAATCAGCCCCAGCATTTT.

This rearrangement joins TRBV11-2 to TRBJ2-1, with 7 bases identical to TRBD1. The CDR3 is made up of 16 amino acids. V was clipped by 2 bases and J by 0 bases; unmatched bases: 4. Per germline, CDR1 SGHAT and CDR2 FQNNGV. The CDR3 loop is CASSLQQGSSYNEQFF. CDR3 in DNA: TGTGCCAGCAGCTTACAACAGGGGAGCTCCTACAATGAGCAGTTCTTC.

This clonotype was observed once. The V call is TRBV2, the J call TRBJ1-4; 7 bases are shared with TRBD1. Germline CDR1 is SNHLY and CDR2 is FYNNEI. V gave up 7 bases and J gave up 7 bases; unmatched junction bases: 6. CDR3 length: 13 residues. CDR3: CASIDRVREKLFF. The DNA of the CDR3 is TGTGCCAGCATCGACAGGGTCCGTGAAAAACTGTTTTTT.

V is TRBV12-3 or TRBV12-4 and J is TRBJ1-1; TRBD1 matches 9 bases. J lost 0 bases, V lost 5 bases, and 4 bases had no gene match. This CDR3 region has 15 residues. CDR3 residues: CASSPRQGVNTEAFF. CDR3 bases: TGTGCCAGCAGTCCCCGACAGGGGGTGAACACTGAAGCTTTCTTT.

This chain uses TRBV15 with TRBJ2-4; D perhaps matches TRBD1 (6 bases). The length of the CDR3 is 15 residues. CDR1 and CDR2 from the germline V gene are LNHNV and YYDKDF (reference sequence). The V end was cut by 5 bases, the J end by 0 bases, with 11 bases between. The CDR3 sequence: CATSRDNLAKNIQYF. The DNA for the CDR3 is TGTGCCACCAGCCGGGACAACTTAGCCAAAAACATTCAGTACTTC.

This sequence joins TRBV10-2 and TRBJ2-7; D call uncertain. Trimming cost V 7 bases and J 2 bases, with 9 bases left between them. Germline V lookup: CDR1 WSHSY, CDR2 SAAADI. The CDR3 consists of 12 residues. CDR3 loop: CASKGDAYEQYF. In DNA, the CDR3 is TGCGCCAGCAAAGGAGACGCCTACGAGCAGTACTTC.

This chain links TRBV7-2 with TRBJ1-3, with D unresolved. Germline lookup yields CDR1 SGHTA and CDR2 FQGNSA. The CDR3 sequence is 15 residues long. Trimming shortened V by 5 bases and J by 1 base, and 12 bases separated the two germline ends. The CDR3 region has the DNA TGTGCCAGCAGCCCGGCCTGGGGTTCTGGAAACACCATATATTTT. It yields the protein CASSPAWGSGNTIYF.

This clonotype was seen only a few times. The rearrangement uses TRBV28 and TRBJ2-1, with 13 bases lining up with TRBD2. Germline trimming cut 5 bases from V and 8 bases from J; bases unmatched to any gene: 21. This CDR3 is 20 amino acids long. Per the germline V gene, CDR1 is MDHEN and CDR2 is SYDVKM. CDR3 sequence: CASSTKEGLAGHLTGDEQFF. CDR3 DNA: TGTGCCAGCAGTACAAAAGAGGGACTAGCGGGACACCTTACTGGGGATGAGCAGTTCTTC.

V gene TRBV6-2 or TRBV6-3 combines with J gene TRBJ2-1, with D possibly TRBD2 on 5 matching bases. Germline V CDR1 and CDR2: MNHEY, SVGEGT. V was cut by 7 bases and J by 9 bases, with 16 bases left in between. The CDR3 contains 13 residues. CDR3 amino acids: CASTGLGPIEQFF. CDR3 sequence (DNA): TGTGCCAGCACAGGACTCGGGCCTATTGAGCAGTTCTTC.

This clonotype was detected a few times. This chain joins TRBV7-8 and TRBJ2-3; 13 nucleotides align to TRBD2. V trimming: 3 bases; J trimming: 3 bases; junction bases outside the gene matches: 12. The length of the CDR3 is 19 residues. Germline lookup yields CDR1 SGHVS and CDR2 FQNEAQ. The CDR3 reads CASSLRLAGGWGPTDTQYF. The CDR3 region has the DNA TGTGCCAGCAGCTTGAGACTAGCGGGAGGATGGGGCCCGACAGATACGCAGTATTTT. Full variable domain (remainder filled in from reference TRBV7-8 and TRBJ2-3): GAGVSQSPRYKVAKRGQDVALRCDPISGHVSLFWYQQALGQGPEFLTYFQNEAQLDKSGLPSDRFFAERPEGSVSTLKIQRTQQEDSAVYLCASSLRLAGGWGPTDTQYFGPGTRLTVL.

Here the CDR3 DNA reads TGCAGTGCTACGGTAGAGGGGAGGCATCAGCCCCAGCATTTT. Residues: CSATVEGRHQPQHF. The genes are TRBV20-1 and TRBJ1-5; a possible D gene is TRBD1 (5 bases). This CDR3 spans 14 amino acids. Trimming stripped 4 bases from V and 5 bases from J, with 15 bases between. The germline CDR1 and CDR2 sequences are DFQATT and SNEGSKA (reference sequence).

This clonotype occurred a few times. V and J are TRBV7-9 and TRBJ1-3; D gene unclear. CDR1 and CDR2 from the germline V gene are SEHNR and FQNEAQ (reference sequence). The ends were cut back, 6 bases at V and 2 bases at J, with 5 bases in the middle. This CDR3 region has 12 residues. CDR3 sequence (DNA): TGTGCCAGCAGTCGGACTGGAAACACCATATATTTT. This codes for CASSRTGNTIYF.

This clonotype was found once. V gene TRBV19 combines with J gene TRBJ1-2; TRBD1 is a possible D gene (6 bases). Germline CDR1 LNHDA, CDR2 SQIVND (reference sequence). The CDR3 totals 16 residues. Trimming took 7 bases from V and 4 from J, leaving 22 bases between them. The CDR3 protein is CASTLQGQGTFYGYTF. Written as DNA, the CDR3 is TGTGCCAGTACTCTCCAGGGGCAGGGTACTTTCTATGGCTACACCTTC.

The chain joins TRBV28 to TRBJ1-4, with D hard to call. CDR3 length equals 13 residues. The germline V gene encodes CDR1 MDHEN and CDR2 SYDVKM. Trimming removed 8 bases from V and 0 bases from J, with 7 bases in between. This CDR3 is CASSYATNEKLFF. In DNA, the CDR3 is TGTGCCAGCTCCTACGCAACTAATGAAAAACTGTTTTTT.

CDR3 DNA: TGTGCCAGCAGGGAAACTCCCCGCGGGGAGCTGTTTTTT. Translated: CASRETPRGELFF. The V and J genes are TRBV2 and TRBJ2-2; D is uncertain. The V end lost 6 bases, the J end lost 7 bases, and 12 bases lay between the germline ends. Germline V CDR1 and CDR2: SNHLY, FYNNEI. The CDR3 covers 13 residues. Full variable domain (rest looked up from reference TRBV2 and TRBJ2-2): EPEVTQTPSHQVTQMGQEVILRCVPISNHLYFYWYRQILGQKVEFLVSFYNNEISEKSEIFDDQFSVERPDGSNFTLKIRSTKLEDSAMYFCASRETPRGELFFGEGSRLTVL.

The chain links TRBV7-2 to TRBJ2-5; TRBD2 matches at 11 bases. The CDR3 totals 16 residues. The germline gives CDR1 SGHTA, CDR2 FQGNSA. Trimming removed 5 bases from V and 5 bases from J; junction bases left unmatched: 10. The CDR3 loop reads CASSPIRLAGRETQYF. For the CDR3, the DNA is TGTGCCAGCAGCCCGATACGACTAGCGGGGCGGGAGACCCAGTACTTC.

This clonotype turned up a few times. This chain joins TRBV19 and TRBJ2-1; the D gene is possibly TRBD2 (5 bases). The CDR3 is made up of 13 amino acids. The V gene lost 5 bases and the J gene lost 8 bases, with 13 bases spanning the gap. Germline V gene sequence: CDR1 LNHDA, CDR2 SQIVND (reference sequence). CDR3 bases: TGTGCCAGTAGTCCTGAACTAGTCTATGAGCAGTTCTTC. Encoded protein: CASSPELVYEQFF.

V is TRBV23-1 and J is TRBJ2-3, with 10 positions matching TRBD2. TRBV23-1 is sorted into the ORF group, with uncertain function. The CDR3 has 18 residues. V shed 2 bases and J 2 bases; nucleotides not matched to a gene: 10. In DNA form, the CDR3 reads TGCGCCAGCAGTCAAGCAACTAGCGGGAAGGGGGACACAGATACGCAGTATTTT. Translated: CASSQATSGKGDTDTQYF.

J is TRBJ2-2 and V is TRBV19, with D possibly called TRBD1 or TRBD2 (5 bases each). The length of the CDR3 is 15 residues. Trimming took 5 bases from V and 8 from J, leaving 18 bases between them. The germline V gene has CDR1 LNHDA and CDR2 SQIVND (reference sequence). The chain's CDR3 is CASSQPGPGVGELFF. CDR3 nucleotide sequence: TGTGCCAGTAGTCAACCGGGACCAGGCGTAGGGGAGCTGTTTTTT.

The V gene is TRBV12-3 or TRBV12-4, the J gene TRBJ1-2, with D unclear. The CDR3 runs to 13 residues. V was trimmed by 2 bases and J by 8 bases, leaving 12 bases between them. For the CDR3, the DNA is TGTGCCAGCAGTTTACACGAGGGAGGGGGCTACACCTTC. This translates into CASSLHEGGGYTF.

This clonotype was observed a handful of times. The chain uses TRBV15 and TRBJ2-2, with 10 bases aligning to TRBD1. J gave up 5 bases and V 1 base, and 4 bases lay outside the gene matches. The CDR3 contains 16 residues. In germline, CDR1 is LNHNV, CDR2 YYDKDF (reference sequence). The CDR3: CATSRGTGGGTGELFF. The CDR3 bases are TGTGCCACCAGCAGAGGGACAGGGGGAGGTACCGGGGAGCTGTTTTTT.

The chain couples TRBV5-1 to TRBJ2-7, with D uncertain. Germline-derived CDR1 and CDR2 are SGHRS and YFSETQ. The CDR3 consists of 13 residues. V shed 5 bases and J shed 2 bases, with 11 bases lying between them. The DNA of the CDR3 is TGCGCCAGCAGAACAGCTCAGCCCTACGAGCAGTACTTC. Translating gives CASRTAQPYEQYF.

This clonotype was detected only once. This sequence joins TRBV7-6 and TRBJ2-3, with D possibly TRBD2 on 6 matching bases. This CDR3 has 15 amino acids. CDR1 is SGHVS and CDR2 is FNYEAQ in the germline V gene. V was pared by 1 base and J by 6 bases, with 14 bases between. The CDR3 here is CASSLVRGLGDTQYF. The CDR3 DNA sequence: TGTGCCAGCAGCTTAGTACGGGGACTTGGGGATACGCAGTATTTT.

This clonotype was observed a handful of times. The chain joins TRBV5-4 to TRBJ2-5; possible D gene TRBD1, 5 bases. Per the germline V gene, CDR1 is SGHNT and CDR2 is YYREEE (reference sequence). This CDR3 is 14 amino acids long. V lost 1 base and J lost 1, with 8 bases in between. CDR3 bases: TGTGCCAGCAGCTTGAGGCAGGGCCAAGAGACCCAGTACTTC. Translation: CASSLRQGQETQYF.

The genes are TRBV7-6 and TRBJ1-1; possibly TRBD1 for D (6 bases). This CDR3 spans 15 amino acids. V lost 4 bases and J lost 4, with 16 bases in between. Germline V gene data show CDR1 as SGHVS and CDR2 as FNYEAQ. The CDR3 region is CASSSPWGAGTEAFF. The CDR3 DNA reads as TGTGCCAGCAGCTCCCCTTGGGGGGCCGGCACTGAAGCTTTCTTT.

This chain connects TRBV6-6 to TRBJ1-3, with TRBD1 as a possible D gene (5 bases). Germline V gene data show CDR1 as MNHNY and CDR2 as SVGAGI (reference sequence). The germline V and J ends were trimmed by 10 bases and 1 base, with 17 bases remaining between them. CDR3 length: 15 residues. This chain's CDR3 is CATRWGVESGNTIYF. For the CDR3, the DNA is TGTGCCACACGATGGGGGGTGGAATCTGGAAACACCATATATTTT.

The chain employs TRBV5-1 and TRBJ2-4; possible D gene TRBD1, 6 bases. The CDR3 has 16 residues. Germline loops: CDR1 SGHRS, CDR2 YFSETQ. V was clipped by 0 bases and J by 5 bases, with 15 bases between them. As DNA, the CDR3 is TGCGCCAGCAGCTTGGAGGTGGCAGGGGCCCAAAACATTCAGTACTTC. Translated: CASSLEVAGAQNIQYF.